This T cell receptor (beta chain) was identified during a study of shared clonotypes between healthy human individuals. Study-wide results and caveats: The expectation was that sequencing depth would affect clonotype sharing among donors.

Comment on this clone: As yet, its antigen is unknown.

V shed 5 bases and J 2 bases; nucleotides not matched to a gene: 8. The CDR3 has 15 residues. CDR1 SGHVS and CDR2 FQNEAQ come from the germline V gene. The repertoire was sequenced with immunoSEQ multiplex PCR; TCRdb's copy has only in-frame clones and lacks some. The data contain around 1.4 million clones, about 98.5% of them singletons. The source is a man between 25 and 39 years old in good health. Sequencing was carried out using naive CD4+ T cells sorted from blood. The subset is: CD45RA+ positively selected. The genes are TRBV7-8 and TRBJ2-7; 8 positions match TRBD1. CDR3 DNA: TGTGCCAGCAGCCTCAGGACAGGGAGGACCTACGAGCAGTACTTC. Translating gives CASSLRTGRTYEQYF. The variable domain in full, completed from reference TRBV7-8 and TRBJ2-7, reads GAGVSQSPRYKVAKRGQDVALRCDPISGHVSLFWYQQALGQGPEFLTYFQNEAQLDKSGLPSDRFFAERPEGSVSTLKIQRTQQEDSAVYLCASSLRTGRTYEQYFGPGTRLTVT.